Presented here are 27 T cell receptor beta chains from one specimen sequenced in a study of blood T cells in healthy people across ages. Combining a sample-barcoded 5' primer with a J-beta primer mix, a second PCR ran for roughly 6 to 11 cycles. TCRdb itself ran the 5' RACE reads through MiXCR, one entry per CDR3 protein. The table has more than 750,000 distinct CDR3 sequences, just under 30% seen once. The same sample was also studied in work on T cells of mothers and their children.

The sequencing input was blood. The receptors shown here come from a woman between 35 and 50 years old in good health.

In the case of this clonotype: A much larger clonotype is one base distant, so this may be a read error. As the CDR3 is not closed by the conserved phenylalanine or tryptophan, this likely results from a read error. This chain uses TRBV24-1 with TRBJ2-3; 7 bases align to TRBD2. The CDR3 length is 16 residues. V dropped 2 bases and J dropped 2; count of bases not matched to a gene: 6. CDR1 and CDR2 (germline): KGHDR, SFDVKD. CDR3 in DNA: TGTGCCACCAGTGATTACCGAGCGGGATACACAGATACGCAGTATGTT. Translating it yields CATSDYRAGYTDTQYV.

This clonotype showed up many times. This chain joins TRBV7-2 and TRBJ2-3; possible D gene TRBD1, 6 bases. The germline V gene has CDR1 SGHTA and CDR2 FQGNSA. The V end was cut by 4 bases, the J end by 4 bases, with 12 bases between. The CDR3 sequence is 14 residues long. CDR3 in amino acids: CASSYTGPPDTQYF. For the CDR3, the DNA is TGTGCCAGCAGCTATACAGGGCCCCCAGATACGCAGTATTTT. Full variable domain (rest looked up from reference TRBV7-2 and TRBJ2-3): GAGVSQSPSNKVTEKGKDVELRCDPISGHTALYWYRQSLGQGLEFLIYFQGNSAPDKSGLPSDRFSAERTGGSVSTLTIQRTQQEDSAVYLCASSYTGPPDTQYFGPGTRLTVL.

The chain couples TRBV10-3 to TRBJ1-1; maybe TRBD1 (6 bases). CDR1 ENHRY and CDR2 SYGVKD come from the germline V gene. The CDR3 spans 14 residues. Trimming removed 2 bases at V and 3 bases at J, with 10 bases between. The CDR3 loop is CAISEGGGDTEAFF. CDR3 bases: TGTGCCATCAGTGAGGGGGGCGGGGACACTGAAGCTTTCTTT.

The V call is TRBV7-2, the J call TRBJ2-5; 7 nucleotides agree with TRBD2. The length of the CDR3 is 15 residues. Germline CDR1 is SGHTA and CDR2 is FQGNSA. The V gene end was trimmed by 1 base and the J gene end by 2 bases; junction bases not matched to a gene: 4. CDR3 region: CASSLEGTIQETQYF. CDR3 coding DNA: TGTGCCAGCAGCTTAGAAGGGACTATACAAGAGACCCAGTACTTC.

The chain recombines TRBV11-2 with TRBJ2-5; perhaps TRBD2 as D (6 bases). The V and J ends lost 4 bases and 2 bases respectively, with 14 bases between them. The CDR3 extends over 15 amino acids. Germline CDR1 is SGHAT and CDR2 is FQNNGV. CDR3 coding DNA: TGTGCCAGCAGCTCAAACCCGGGGGATCAAGAGACCCAGTACTTC. The encoded protein is CASSSNPGDQETQYF.

This clonotype was detected ten times or more. The chain links TRBV20-1 to TRBJ1-2, with 7 bases that match TRBD1. V was pared by 6 bases and J by 7 bases, with 8 bases of the junction left unmatched. CDR1 DFQATT and CDR2 SNEGSKA come from the germline V gene (reference sequence). This CDR3 contains 12 residues. The DNA for the CDR3 is TGCAGTGCCGTGGGACAGATAAGTGGCTACACCTTC. This encodes CSAVGQISGYTF.

This clonotype was detected ten times or more. The CDR3 loop is CASSSTIPAGYTF. The CDR3 bases are TGTGCCAGCAGTTCCACTATCCCCGCGGGCTACACCTTC. The rearrangement joins TRBV6-5 to TRBJ1-2; D ambiguous. Per the germline V gene, CDR1 is MNHEY and CDR2 is SVGAGI. The CDR3 is made up of 13 amino acids. V lost 4 bases and J 8 bases, leaving 14 bases between the germline ends.

The chain is built from TRBV20-1 and TRBJ2-4; 7 nucleotides match TRBD2. The J call could be wrong; TRBJ2-7 is a better fit for the DNA end. The CDR3 is 13 residues long. CDR1 and CDR2 from the germline V gene are DFQATT and SNEGSKA (reference sequence). The CDR3: CSARALGGSEQYF. CDR3 DNA: TGCAGTGCTAGAGCCCTGGGGGGGTCCGAGCAGTACTTC.

V and J are TRBV7-2 and TRBJ2-2; D could derive from TRBD1 or TRBD2 (6 bases each). The CDR3 contains 15 residues. Trimming removed 0 bases at V and 5 bases at J, with 10 bases between. Per germline, CDR1 SGHTA and CDR2 FQGNSA. CDR3 sequence reads: CASSLAGGNTGELFF. CDR3 DNA sequence: TGTGCCAGCAGCTTAGCGGGGGGCAATACCGGGGAGCTGTTTTTT. Supplemented by reference TRBV7-2 and TRBJ2-2, the full variable domain reads GAGVSQSPSNKVTEKGKDVELRCDPISGHTALYWYRQSLGQGLEFLIYFQGNSAPDKSGLPSDRFSAERTGGSVSTLTIQRTQQEDSAVYLCASSLAGGNTGELFFGEGSRLTVL.

The V and J genes are TRBV20-1 and TRBJ1-2; D possibly corresponds to TRBD1 (5 bases). CDR1 is DFQATT, CDR2 SNEGSKA, per germline (reference sequence). Trimming removed 5 bases from V and 8 bases from J, with 18 bases in between. The CDR3 has 13 amino acids. The CDR3 DNA follows: TGCAGTGCTGCCGGGACTCAAGCTGGCGGCTACACCTTC. It codes for CSAAGTQAGGYTF.

This clonotype was seen more than once but under ten times. The rearrangement uses TRBV12-3 or TRBV12-4 and TRBJ2-3, with 10 bases identical to TRBD1. V trimming: 5 bases; J trimming: 4 bases; junction bases outside the gene matches: 9. The CDR3 runs to 16 residues. The CDR3 sequence is CASSRDRDRGADTQYF. Written as DNA, the CDR3 is TGTGCCAGCAGTCGGGACCGGGACAGGGGTGCAGATACGCAGTATTTT.

Ten or more counts support this clonotype. The chain has TRBV9 and TRBJ2-1; the D gene is possibly TRBD1 (6 bases). The CDR3 is 13 residues long. Germline CDR1 SGDLS, CDR2 YYNGEE. Trimming shortened V by 0 bases and J by 6 bases, and 7 bases separated the two germline ends. DNA for the CDR3: TGTGCCAGCAGCGTAGAACAGGGCAATGAGCAGTTCTTC. As protein: CASSVEQGNEQFF.

This clonotype was detected once. The chain has TRBV6-6 and TRBJ2-1; possible D gene TRBD2, 6 bases. Germline CDR1 reads MNHNY; CDR2 reads SVGAGI (reference sequence). V was clipped by 2 bases and J by 4 bases, with 15 bases between them. The CDR3 sequence is 16 residues long. The CDR3 reads CASSYVGGVGYNEQFF. The CDR3 nucleotides are TGTGCCAGCAGTTACGTCGGGGGAGTGGGTTACAATGAGCAGTTCTTC.

Regarding this clonotype: A read error may account for a junction end that differs from germline. The chain employs TRBV5-6 and TRBJ1-2; D is unclear. CDR1 and CDR2 from the germline V gene are SGHDT and YYEEEE. There are 14 residues in the CDR3. The CDR3 DNA reads TGTGCCGGCAGCTTAGGCGGATTCACTTATGGCTACACCTTC. Translating gives CAGSLGGFTYGYTF.

V gene TRBV3-1 combines with J gene TRBJ1-2; TRBD1 is a possible D gene (5 bases). CDR1 and CDR2 (germline): LGHDT, YNNKEL (reference sequence). V lost 0 bases to trimming and J lost 12 bases, with 14 bases between them. The CDR3 sequence is 13 residues long. CDR3 region: CASSQESRASNTF. Here the CDR3 DNA reads TGTGCCAGCAGCCAAGAATCCAGGGCTAGCAACACCTTC. The complete variable domain, with remaining parts taken from reference TRBV3-1 and TRBJ1-2, reads DTAVSQTPKYLVTQMGNDKSIKCEQNLGHDTMYWYKQDSKKFLKIMFSYNNKELIINETVPNRFSPKSPDKAHLNLHINSLELGDSAVYFCASSQESRASNTFGSGTRLTVV.

The rearrangement links TRBV28 to TRBJ2-5; 8 nucleotides line up with TRBD1. The V gene's germline CDR1 is MDHEN and CDR2 SYDVKM. The CDR3 consists of 14 residues. Trimming took 3 bases from V and 5 from J; bases not matched to a gene: 5. The CDR3 loop reads CASSFWDRRETQYF. In nucleotides, the CDR3 is TGTGCCAGCAGTTTTTGGGACAGGAGGGAGACCCAGTACTTC.

The chain uses TRBV28 and TRBJ1-1; D not resolved. Germline CDR1 reads MDHEN; CDR2 reads SYDVKM. V was clipped by 6 bases and J by 6 bases, with 14 bases between them. The CDR3 runs 13 residues. CDR3 sequence: CASSLLRASEAFF. CDR3 nucleotide sequence: TGTGCCAGCAGCTTGCTGAGGGCCTCTGAAGCTTTCTTT.

The V call is TRBV28, the J call TRBJ2-5, with TRBD1 identical over 7 bases. CDR3 length: 12 amino acids. CDR1 is MDHEN, CDR2 SYDVKM, per germline. The trim removed 5 bases at V and 7 bases at J, leaving 4 bases unmatched. CDR3 nucleotide sequence: TGTGCCAGCAGTAGGACAGGTCGGACCCAGTACTTC. It encodes CASSRTGRTQYF.

This clonotype has more than one count but fewer than ten. The chain carries TRBV18 and TRBJ1-2, with TRBD1 matching 9 bases. Germline CDR1 is KGHSH and CDR2 is LQKENI. This CDR3 comprises 16 residues. Trimming at V came to 3 bases and at J to 2 bases, leaving 7 bases not matched to a gene. The CDR3 here is CASSPYGQGPNYGYTF. In DNA, the CDR3 is TGTGCCAGCTCACCTTACGGACAGGGGCCCAACTATGGCTACACCTTC.

In this sample, this clonotype turned up many times. This chain connects TRBV27 to TRBJ1-5; the D is unclear. Trimming took 3 bases from V and 5 from J, leaving 8 bases between them. CDR3 length: 13 residues. Germline V lookup: CDR1 MNHEY, CDR2 SMNVEV (reference sequence). In DNA, the CDR3 is TGTGCCAGCAGTTTCCGGAGAGATCAGCCCCAGCATTTT. It codes for CASSFRRDQPQHF.

V usage is TRBV20-1 and J usage is TRBJ1-2; 9 nucleotides match TRBD1. J lost 3 bases, V lost 4 bases, and 9 bases had no gene match. CDR3 length: 15 residues. From germline, CDR1 is DFQATT and CDR2 SNEGSKA (reference sequence). DNA for the CDR3: TGCAGTGCTATGGGACAGGGAAGAAATCACTATGGCTACACCTTC. Translation: CSAMGQGRNHYGYTF.

This clonotype showed up many times. DNA of the CDR3: TGTGCCAGCAGCCTTGTTGCAGAATATCTCTACGAGCAGTACTTC. It is translated as CASSLVAEYLYEQYF. V is TRBV5-5 and J is TRBJ2-7; the D is unclear. The V gene's germline CDR1 is SGHKS and CDR2 YYEKEE (reference sequence). This CDR3 has 15 amino acids. Trimming removed 4 bases at V and 3 bases at J, with 17 bases between.

The chain has TRBV7-6 and TRBJ1-1, with 9 bases that match TRBD1. The germline V gene encodes CDR1 SGHVS and CDR2 FNYEAQ. The CDR3 is made up of 17 amino acids. Germline trimming cut 3 bases from V and 0 bases from J; bases unmatched to any gene: 8. DNA of the CDR3: TGTGCCAGCAGCTTTGGGACAGGGAATTCGATGAACACTGAAGCTTTCTTT. Translating it yields CASSFGTGNSMNTEAFF.

The chain couples TRBV5-1 to TRBJ1-1; no reliable D call. The CDR3 sequence is 16 residues long. In germline, CDR1 is SGHRS, CDR2 YFSETQ. V lost 0 bases to trimming and J lost 5 bases, with 17 bases between them. The CDR3 here is CASSLARDGKGTEAFF. The CDR3 DNA reads as TGCGCCAGCAGCTTGGCCCGCGACGGTAAAGGGACTGAAGCTTTCTTT.

In the case of this clonotype: This is likely a read error, given that the CDR3 carries no conserved phenylalanine or tryptophan at its end. The chain carries TRBV12-3 or TRBV12-4 and TRBJ1-5, with D maybe TRBD1 (5 bases). The CDR3 sequence is 13 residues long. V gave up 6 bases and J gave up 5 bases, with 11 bases separating them. The CDR3 nucleotides are TGTGCCAGCAGAAGGGGTCGGGATCAGCCCCAGCATTTG. Translation gives CASRRGRDQPQHL.

This clonotype was counted many times. The chain carries TRBV12-3 or TRBV12-4 and TRBJ2-3; a possible D gene is TRBD2 (6 bases). CDR3 length equals 13 residues. Trimming shortened V by 6 bases and J by 6 bases, and 13 bases separated the two germline ends. The CDR3 is CASSLTSADTQYF. For the CDR3, the DNA is TGTGCCAGCAGCCTGACTAGTGCTGATACGCAGTATTTT.

This clonotype appeared a few times. The rearrangement uses TRBV20-1 and TRBJ2-1; 9 nucleotides agree with TRBD1. The germline CDR1 and CDR2 sequences are DFQATT and SNEGSKA (reference sequence). V was pared by 3 bases and J by 10 bases, with 13 bases of the junction left unmatched. The CDR3 spans 15 residues. The CDR3 DNA reads as TGCAGTGCTAGCGTCCTGGGACAGGGTGAAGTCGAGCAGTTCTTC. This codes for CSASVLGQGEVEQFF.